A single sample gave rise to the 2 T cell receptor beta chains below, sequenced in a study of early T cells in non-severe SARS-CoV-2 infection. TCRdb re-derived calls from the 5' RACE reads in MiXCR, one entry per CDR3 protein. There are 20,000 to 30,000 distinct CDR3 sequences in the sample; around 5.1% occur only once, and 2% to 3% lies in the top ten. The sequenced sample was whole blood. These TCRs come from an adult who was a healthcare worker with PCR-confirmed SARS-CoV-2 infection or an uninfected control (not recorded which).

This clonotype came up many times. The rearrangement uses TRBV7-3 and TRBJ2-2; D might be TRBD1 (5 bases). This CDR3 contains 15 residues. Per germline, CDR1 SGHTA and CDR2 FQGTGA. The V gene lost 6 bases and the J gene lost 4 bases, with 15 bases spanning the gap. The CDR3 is CASSEQVVSTGELFF. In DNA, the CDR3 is TGTGCCAGCAGTGAACAGGTTGTCAGCACCGGGGAGCTGTTTTTT.

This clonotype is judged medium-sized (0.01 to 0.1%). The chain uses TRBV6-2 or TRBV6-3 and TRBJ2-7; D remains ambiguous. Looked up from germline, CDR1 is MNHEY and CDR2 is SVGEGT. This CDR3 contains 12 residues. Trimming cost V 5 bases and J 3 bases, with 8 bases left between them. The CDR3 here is CASSVGFYEQYF. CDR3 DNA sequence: TGTGCCAGCAGTGTAGGGTTCTACGAGCAGTACTTC.